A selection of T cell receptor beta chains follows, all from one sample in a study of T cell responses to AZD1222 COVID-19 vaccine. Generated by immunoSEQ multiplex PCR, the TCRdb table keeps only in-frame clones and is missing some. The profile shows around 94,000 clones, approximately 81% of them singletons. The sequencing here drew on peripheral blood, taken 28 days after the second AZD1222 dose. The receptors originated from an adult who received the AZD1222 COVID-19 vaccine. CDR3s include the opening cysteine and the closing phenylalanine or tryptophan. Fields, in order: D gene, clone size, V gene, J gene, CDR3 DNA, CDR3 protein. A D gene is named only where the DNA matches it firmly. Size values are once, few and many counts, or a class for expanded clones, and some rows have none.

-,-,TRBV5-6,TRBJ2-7,TGTGCCAGCAGCCTCAAGGCCCTCCTCAAAAAGGGCTCCTACGAGCAGTACTTC,CASSLKALLKKGSYEQYF
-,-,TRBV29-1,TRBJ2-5,TGCAGCGTAAGCGGTGGAATAACCAACGGAGAGACCCAGTACTTC,CSVSGGITNGETQYF
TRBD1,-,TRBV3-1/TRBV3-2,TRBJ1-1,TGTGCCAGCAGCCCTACAGGGGTCACTGAAGCTTTCTTT,CASSPTGVTEAFF
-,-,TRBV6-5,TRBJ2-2,TGTGCCAGCCGAGCAGCAGCGAACACCGGGGAGCTGTTTTTT,CASRAAANTGELFF
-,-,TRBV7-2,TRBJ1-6,TGTGCCAGCAGCTTAGTTGACAGAATTTCACCCCTCCACTTT,CASSLVDRISPLHF
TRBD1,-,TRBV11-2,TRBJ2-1,TGTGCCAGCAGCCGGGGACAGGGACCTTACAATGAGCAGTTCTTC,CASSRGQGPYNEQFF
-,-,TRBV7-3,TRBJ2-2,TGTGCCAGCAGCTTATACCCCGGGGAGCTGTTTTTT,CASSLYPGELFF
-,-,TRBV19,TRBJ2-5,TGTGCCAGTAGTAGGGCCTACGGGGAGACCCAGTACTTC,CASSRAYGETQYF
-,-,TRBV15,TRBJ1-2,TGTGCCACCAGCAGAGGGGCACTTGGTCAGGGTTTGGGCTACACCTTC,CATSRGALGQGLGYTF
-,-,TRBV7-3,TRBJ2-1,TGTGCCAGCAGCTTAACTCTCGGGAGCAATGAGCAGTTCTTC,CASSLTLGSNEQFF
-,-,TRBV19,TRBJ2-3,TGTGCCAGTAGCTTGGCGGGCCACACAGATACGCAGTATTTT,CASSLAGHTDTQYF
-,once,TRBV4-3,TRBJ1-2,TGCGCCAGCAGCCAAGATTTTACAAACCCCTATGGCTACACCTTC,CASSQDFTNPYGYTF
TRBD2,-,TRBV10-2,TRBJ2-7,TGCGCCACTGGGACTAGCGGCTACGAGCAGTACTTC,CATGTSGYEQYF
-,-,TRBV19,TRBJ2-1,TGTGCCAGTATGTTAGGCTCCTACAATGAGCAGTTCTTC,CASMLGSYNEQFF
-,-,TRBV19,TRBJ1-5,TGTGCCAGTTCGAGGGGCAGTCAGCCCCAGCATTTT,CASSRGSQPQHF
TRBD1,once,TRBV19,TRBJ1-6,TGTGCCACACAACCGGGACAGGGAAATAATTCACCCCTCCACTTT,CATQPGQGNNSPLHF
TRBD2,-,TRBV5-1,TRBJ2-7,TGCGCCAGCATGAAGGTAGCGGGCCTAGGAGAGCAGTACTTC,CASMKVAGLGEQYF